The T cell receptor (beta chain) under discussion was sequenced for a study of breast tumors, draining lymph nodes, adjacent tissues. This clonotype was seen repeatedly, ten times or more. Axillary draining lymph nodes of breast cancer patients supplied the node samples. Germline V gene sequence: CDR1 MGHRA, CDR2 YSYEKL. Trimming removed 5 bases at V and 0 bases at J, with 11 bases between. The CDR3 is made up of 15 amino acids. TCRdb recomputed calls from the multiplex PCR reads with MiXCR, one row per CDR3 protein. The repertoire has 150,000 to 200,000 distinct CDR3 sequences, 33% of them found once; the top ten carry more than 3.5%.

This clonotype was sampled from a female donor with breast cancer. Some clones in this sample may be carry-over from other donors' samples. The chain combines TRBV4-1 with TRBJ1-5, with no clear D. What was sequenced was axillary lymph node tissue. This CDR3 is CASSVLEYSNQPQHF. In DNA form, the CDR3 reads TGCGCCAGCAGCGTTTTAGAGTATAGCAATCAGCCCCAGCATTTT.